Shown below are 16 T cell receptor beta chains from a single sample sequenced in a study of T cell changes during pregnancy in multiple sclerosis (dated by TCRdb to about 2019). Preparation of the library involved the immunoSEQ multiplex PCR assay. TCRdb took this table from immuneACCESS and kept in-frame rearrangements with V and J called. Such tables lack part of the clones; where checked against another copy, unresolved V genes explain under half of the gap, and the rest is unexplained. Within this sample are around 48,000 clones, with 85% to 95% of them counted one time only. The ten largest clones represent about 0.94% of the sample. The input for sequencing was CD4+ T cells from peripheral blood mononuclear cells, taken in the second trimester of pregnancy. Receptors were obtained from a female donor in good health, enrolled as a control in a pregnancy study.

The rearrangement joins TRBV6-1 to TRBJ2-6; D is unclear. From germline, CDR1 is MNHNS and CDR2 SASEGT. The CDR3 consists of 15 residues. V was clipped by 4 bases and J by 0 bases, with 7 bases between them. CDR3 DNA: TGTGCCAGCAGTGCACGGAGCTCTGGGGCCAACGTCCTGACTTTC. Translated: CASSARSSGANVLTF.

The V gene is TRBV11-3, the J gene TRBJ1-2; tentatively, D is TRBD1 (5 bases). This CDR3 spans 14 amino acids. Trimming left V 3 bases short and J 8 bases short, with 16 bases between. The V gene's germline CDR1 is SGHNT and CDR2 YENEEA. CDR3 nucleotide sequence: TGTGCCAGCAGCTTCGACAGCGTCCGTCGGGGCTACACCTTC. Residues: CASSFDSVRRGYTF.

The rearrangement links TRBV29-1 to TRBJ1-1; no definite D call. Per the germline V gene, CDR1 is SQVTM and CDR2 is ANQGSEA. The CDR3 extends over 14 amino acids. Trimming shortened V by 3 bases and J by 1 base, and 12 bases separated the two germline ends. As DNA, the CDR3 is TGCAGCGTTGAGTTGAGGATGTCGAACACTGAAGCTTTCTTT. Amino acid sequence: CSVELRMSNTEAFF. Filled out from reference TRBV29-1 and TRBJ1-1, the complete variable domain reads SAVISQKPSRDICQRGTSLTIQCQVDSQVTMMFWYRQQPGQSLTLIATANQGSEATYESGFVIDKFPISRPNLTFSTLTVSNMSPEDSSIYLCSVELRMSNTEAFFGQGTRLTVV.

J is TRBJ2-7 and V is TRBV11-3; D is possibly TRBD1 (6 bases). CDR1 SGHNT and CDR2 YENEEA come from the germline V gene. The CDR3 covers 12 residues. Trimming left V 5 bases short and J 3 bases short, with 8 bases between. For the CDR3, the DNA is TGTGCCAGCAGCAAGGGGGACTACGAGCAGTACTTC. Residues: CASSKGDYEQYF.

Only a few counts were recorded for this clone. The chain is built from TRBV7-9 and TRBJ1-2; no clear D. The CDR3 consists of 12 residues. Per germline, CDR1 SEHNR and CDR2 FQNEAQ (reference sequence). The V and J ends lost 5 bases and 5 bases respectively, with 9 bases between them. Here the CDR3 reads CASSQEAYGYTF. The CDR3 nucleotides read TGTGCCAGCAGCCAAGAGGCGTATGGCTACACCTTC.

J is TRBJ1-5 and V is TRBV16, with D uncertain. CDR1 is KGHSY and CDR2 is FQNENV in the germline V gene. V was clipped by 4 bases and J by 2 bases, with 9 bases between them. The CDR3 sequence is 14 residues long. The CDR3 sequence is CASSPTRGNQPQHF. The DNA for the CDR3 is TGTGCCAGCAGCCCTACCCGAGGCAATCAGCCCCAGCATTTT.

CDR3 sequence: CASSWEGQGNEKLFF. CDR3 nucleotide sequence: TGCGCCAGCAGCTGGGAGGGACAGGGGAATGAAAAACTGTTTTTT. The chain couples TRBV5-1 to TRBJ1-4; 10 positions match TRBD1. V trimming: 3 bases; J trimming: 5 bases; junction bases outside the gene matches: 4. The CDR3 extends over 15 amino acids. The V gene's germline CDR1 is SGHRS and CDR2 YFSETQ.

J is TRBJ2-3 and V is TRBV13; D is uncertain. There are 12 residues in the CDR3. CDR1 and CDR2 from the germline V gene are PRHDT and FYEKMQ (reference sequence). Trimming took off 2 bases at V and 4 bases at J, with 4 bases between the two ends. As DNA, the CDR3 is TGTGCCAGCAGCTTATTCTCAGATACGCAGTATTTT. It specifies CASSLFSDTQYF. The variable domain in full, with the rest retrieved from reference TRBV13 and TRBJ2-3, is AAGVIQSPRHLIKEKRETATLKCYPIPRHDTVYWYQQGPGQDPQFLISFYEKMQSDKGSIPDRFSAQQFSDYHSELNMSSLELGDSALYFCASSLFSDTQYFGPGTRLTVL.

J is TRBJ2-3 and V is TRBV18, with D perhaps TRBD1 (6 bases). CDR1 is KGHSH, CDR2 LQKENI, per germline. Trimming shortened V by 3 bases and J by 1 base, and 17 bases separated the two germline ends. CDR3 length equals 17 residues. The CDR3 region is CASSPAGAGSGTDTQYF. In DNA form, the CDR3 reads TGTGCCAGCTCACCCGCAGGGGCTGGGTCGGGCACAGATACGCAGTATTTT.

The V call is TRBV7-6, the J call TRBJ2-6, with 8 bases matching TRBD1. The CDR3 has 20 amino acids. The V and J ends lost 0 bases and 0 bases, in that order; junction bases with no gene match: 10. The germline CDR1 and CDR2 sequences are SGHVS and FNYEAQ. For the CDR3, the DNA is TGTGCCAGCAGCTTAGCGCGAGGTAGGACAGGGACCTCTGGGGCCAACGTCCTGACTTTC. It encodes CASSLARGRTGTSGANVLTF.

The chain recombines TRBV28 with TRBJ2-5; 7 nucleotides match TRBD1. This CDR3 spans 17 amino acids. The germline V gene encodes CDR1 MDHEN and CDR2 SYDVKM. With 3 bases clipped from V and 3 bases from J, the junction kept 13 bases outside the gene matches. The CDR3 loop reads CASSFGWETGVEETQYF. The CDR3 bases are TGTGCCAGCAGTTTCGGGTGGGAAACAGGGGTGGAAGAGACCCAGTACTTC.

The rearrangement links TRBV18 to TRBJ2-5; 10 bases match TRBD1. The CDR3 runs 15 residues. V dropped 3 bases and J dropped 4; count of bases not matched to a gene: 5. The V gene's germline CDR1 is KGHSH and CDR2 LQKENI. The CDR3 reads CASSPRTGGRETQYF. The CDR3 DNA reads as TGTGCCAGCTCACCTAGGACAGGGGGGAGAGAGACCCAGTACTTC.

CDR3 protein: CASSLAGGPRETQYF. CDR3 nucleotide sequence: TGTGCCAGCAGTTTAGCGGGGGGGCCAAGGGAGACCCAGTACTTC. The chain recombines TRBV27 with TRBJ2-5; 9 bases map to TRBD2. Germline CDR1 reads MNHEY; CDR2 reads SMNVEV (reference sequence). This CDR3 spans 15 amino acids. After removal of 2 bases from V and 5 bases from J, the junction contained 6 bases not matched to a gene.

V is TRBV28 and J is TRBJ1-5; weak D call: TRBD1 (5 bases). CDR3 length: 15 amino acids. V was shortened by 5 bases and J by 0 bases, with 11 bases between the two germline ends. Per the germline V gene, CDR1 is MDHEN and CDR2 is SYDVKM. The CDR3: CASSNTQVSNQPQHF. Written as DNA, the CDR3 is TGTGCCAGCAGTAACACACAGGTTAGCAATCAGCCCCAGCATTTT.

The rearrangement uses TRBV28 and TRBJ2-5; 9 positions match TRBD2. CDR1 and CDR2 from the germline V gene are MDHEN and SYDVKM. Unmatched junction bases numbered 3, after V lost 3 bases and J lost 1 base. This CDR3 spans 15 amino acids. The CDR3 DNA sequence: TGTGCCAGCAGTTTGCGCGGGAGGGCCCAAGAGACCCAGTACTTC. This sequence encodes CASSLRGRAQETQYF.

V usage is TRBV11-3 and J usage is TRBJ2-1; 9 nucleotides match TRBD2. Trimming removed 1 base from V and 10 bases from J; junction bases left unmatched: 5. The CDR3 contains 14 residues. Germline CDR1 SGHNT, CDR2 YENEEA. Here the CDR3 DNA reads TGTGCCAGCAGCTTAGGGCTAGCGGGAAACGAGCAGTTCTTC. It codes for CASSLGLAGNEQFF.